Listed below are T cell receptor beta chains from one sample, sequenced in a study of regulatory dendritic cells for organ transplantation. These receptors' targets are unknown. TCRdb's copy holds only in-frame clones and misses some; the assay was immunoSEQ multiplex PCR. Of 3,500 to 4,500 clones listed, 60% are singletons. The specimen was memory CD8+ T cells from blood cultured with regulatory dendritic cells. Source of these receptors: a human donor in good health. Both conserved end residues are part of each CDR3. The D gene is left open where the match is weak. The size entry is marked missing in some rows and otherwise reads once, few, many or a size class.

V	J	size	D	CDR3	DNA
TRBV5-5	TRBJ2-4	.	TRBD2	CASSQELSSGGVNIQYF	TGTGCCAGCAGCCAAGAATTGTCTAGCGGGGGGGTGAACATTCAGTACTTC
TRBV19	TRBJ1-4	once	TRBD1	CASRWDWTGNNEKLFF	TGTGCCAGTAGATGGGATTGGACAGGTAATAATGAAAAACTGTTTTTT
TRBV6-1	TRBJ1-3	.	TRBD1	CASSLTGLGNTIYF	TGTGCCAGCAGTCTGACAGGGTTAGGGAACACCATATATTTT
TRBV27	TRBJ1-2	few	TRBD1	CASSWDRGSYGYTF	TGTGCCAGCAGTTGGGACAGGGGTAGCTATGGCTACACCTTC
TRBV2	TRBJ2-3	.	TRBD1	CASSEKQGVWADTQYF	TGTGCCAGCAGTGAAAAACAGGGGGTTTGGGCAGATACGCAGTATTTT
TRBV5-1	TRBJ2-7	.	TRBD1	CASSFHQGQGRFEQYF	TGCGCCAGCAGCTTCCACCAGGGACAGGGCCGTTTCGAGCAGTACTTC
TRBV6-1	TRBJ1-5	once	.	CATSSVYSNQPQHF	TGTGCCACGTCCTCGGTTTATAGCAATCAGCCCCAGCATTTT
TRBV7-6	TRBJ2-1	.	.	CASSPKFSGVTYNEQFF	TGTGCCAGCAGCCCCAAATTTTCGGGGGTGACCTACAATGAGCAGTTCTTC
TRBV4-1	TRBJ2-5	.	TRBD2	CASSQEDGRETQYF	TGCGCCAGCAGCCAAGAGGACGGGAGGGAGACCCAGTACTTC
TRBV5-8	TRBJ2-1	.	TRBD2	CASSGWGLAGGHEQFF	TGTGCCAGCAGCGGTTGGGGACTAGCGGGGGGTCATGAGCAGTTCTTC
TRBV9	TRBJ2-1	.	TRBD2	CASSGGGGNEQFF	TGTGCCAGCAGCGGCGGGGGAGGGAATGAGCAGTTCTTC
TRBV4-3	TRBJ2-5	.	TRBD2	CASSQDPSGGAETQYF	TGCGCCAGCAGCCAAGATCCCAGCGGGGGGGCTGAGACCCAGTACTTC
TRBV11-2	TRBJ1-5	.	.	CASSLGGRDQPQHF	TGTGCCAGCAGCTTGGGGGGACGGGATCAGCCCCAGCATTTT
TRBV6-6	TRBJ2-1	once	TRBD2	CASSYRTSGLNEQFF	TGTGCCAGCAGTTACCGGACTAGCGGGCTCAATGAGCAGTTCTTC